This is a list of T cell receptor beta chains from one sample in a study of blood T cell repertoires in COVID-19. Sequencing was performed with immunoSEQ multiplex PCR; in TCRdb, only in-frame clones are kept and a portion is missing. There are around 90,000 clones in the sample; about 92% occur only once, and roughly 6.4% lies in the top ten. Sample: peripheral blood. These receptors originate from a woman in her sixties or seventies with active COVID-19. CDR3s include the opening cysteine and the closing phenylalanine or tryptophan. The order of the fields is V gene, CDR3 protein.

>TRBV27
CASSLGGMNTEAFF
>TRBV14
CASSQVGGATGELFF
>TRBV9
CASSVAGTNQETQYF
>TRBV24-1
CATSDPPGQGAGDEQFF
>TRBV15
CATSRLSGNTYNEQFF
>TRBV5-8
CASSPLSAGLDQPQHF
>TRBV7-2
CASSLGTGEKLFF
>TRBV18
CASSPPGTSGNNEQFF
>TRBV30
CAWSPSGGNSPLHF
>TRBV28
CASASIGGGGNEQFF
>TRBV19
CASIGKQGFQAQPQHF